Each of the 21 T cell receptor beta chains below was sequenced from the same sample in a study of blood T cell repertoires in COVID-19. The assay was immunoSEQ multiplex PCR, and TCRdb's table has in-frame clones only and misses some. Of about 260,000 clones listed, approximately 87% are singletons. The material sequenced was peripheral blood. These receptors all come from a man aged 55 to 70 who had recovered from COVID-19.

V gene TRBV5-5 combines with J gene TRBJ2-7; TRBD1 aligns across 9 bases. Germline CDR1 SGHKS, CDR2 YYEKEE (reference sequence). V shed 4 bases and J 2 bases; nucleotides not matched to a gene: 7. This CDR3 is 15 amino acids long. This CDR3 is CASSIGQGIPYEQYF. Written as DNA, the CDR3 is TGTGCCAGCAGCATAGGACAGGGGATACCCTACGAGCAGTACTTC.

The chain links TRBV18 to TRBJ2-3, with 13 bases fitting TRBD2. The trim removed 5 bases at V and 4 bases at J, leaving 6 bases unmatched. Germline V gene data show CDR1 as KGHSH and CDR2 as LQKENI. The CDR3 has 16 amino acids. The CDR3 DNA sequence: TGTGCCAGCTCAACTCGGACTAGCGGGAGTCCAGATACGCAGTATTTT. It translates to CASSTRTSGSPDTQYF.

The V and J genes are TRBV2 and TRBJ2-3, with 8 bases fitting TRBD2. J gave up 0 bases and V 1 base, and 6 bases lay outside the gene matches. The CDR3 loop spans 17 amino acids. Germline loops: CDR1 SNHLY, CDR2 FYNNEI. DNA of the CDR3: TGTGCCAGCAGTGAAGGTTTGCTAGCGGGTAGCACAGATACGCAGTATTTT. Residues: CASSEGLLAGSTDTQYF.

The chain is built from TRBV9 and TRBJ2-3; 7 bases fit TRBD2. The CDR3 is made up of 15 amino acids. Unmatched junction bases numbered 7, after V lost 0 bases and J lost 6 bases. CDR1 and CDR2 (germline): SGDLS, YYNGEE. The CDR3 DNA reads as TGTGCCAGCAGCGTAGCAGCGGGAATTAGGGATACGCAGTATTTT. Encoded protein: CASSVAAGIRDTQYF. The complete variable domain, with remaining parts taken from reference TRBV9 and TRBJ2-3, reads DSGVTQTPKHLITATGQRVTLRCSPRSGDLSVYWYQQSLDQGLQFLIQYYNGEERAKGNILERFSAQQFPDLHSELNLSSLELGDSALYFCASSVAAGIRDTQYFGPGTRLTVL.

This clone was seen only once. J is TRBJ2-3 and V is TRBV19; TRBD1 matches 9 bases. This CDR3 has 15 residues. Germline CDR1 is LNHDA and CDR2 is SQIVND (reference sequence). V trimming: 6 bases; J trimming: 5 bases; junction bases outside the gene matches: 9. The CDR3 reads CASRDRGQGVDTQYF. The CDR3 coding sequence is TGTGCCAGTAGGGATAGGGGACAGGGAGTAGATACGCAGTATTTT.

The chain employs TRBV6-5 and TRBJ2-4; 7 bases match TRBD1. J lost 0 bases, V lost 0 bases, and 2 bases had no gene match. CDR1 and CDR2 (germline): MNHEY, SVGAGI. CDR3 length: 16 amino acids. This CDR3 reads CASSYSRDRAKNIQYF. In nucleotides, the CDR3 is TGTGCCAGCAGTTACTCGAGGGACAGAGCCAAAAACATTCAGTACTTC.

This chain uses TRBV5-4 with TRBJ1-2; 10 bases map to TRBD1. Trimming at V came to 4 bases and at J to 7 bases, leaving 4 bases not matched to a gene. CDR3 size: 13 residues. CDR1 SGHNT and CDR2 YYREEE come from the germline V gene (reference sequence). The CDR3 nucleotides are TGTGCCAGCAGCCGGGACAGGGGATCTGGCTACACCTTC. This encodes CASSRDRGSGYTF.

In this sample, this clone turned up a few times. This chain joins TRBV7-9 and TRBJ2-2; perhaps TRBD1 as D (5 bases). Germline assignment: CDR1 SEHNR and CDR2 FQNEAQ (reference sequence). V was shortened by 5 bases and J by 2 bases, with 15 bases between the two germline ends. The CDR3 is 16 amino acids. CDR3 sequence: CASSQRQTINTGELFF. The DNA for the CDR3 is TGTGCCAGCAGCCAAAGACAGACCATAAACACCGGGGAGCTGTTTTTT. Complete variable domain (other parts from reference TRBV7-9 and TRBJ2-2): DTGVSQNPRHKITKRGQNVTFRCDPISEHNRLYWYRQTLGQGPEFLTYFQNEAQLEKSRLLSDRFSAERPKGSFSTLEIQRTEQGDSAMYLCASSQRQTINTGELFFGEGSRLTVL.

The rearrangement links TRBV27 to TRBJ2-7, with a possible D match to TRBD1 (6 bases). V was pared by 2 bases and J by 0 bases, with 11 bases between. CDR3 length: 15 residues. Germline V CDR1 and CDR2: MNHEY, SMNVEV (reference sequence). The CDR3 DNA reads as TGTGCCAGCAGTTTAATACAGGGTCCCTCCTACGAGCAGTACTTC. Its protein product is CASSLIQGPSYEQYF.

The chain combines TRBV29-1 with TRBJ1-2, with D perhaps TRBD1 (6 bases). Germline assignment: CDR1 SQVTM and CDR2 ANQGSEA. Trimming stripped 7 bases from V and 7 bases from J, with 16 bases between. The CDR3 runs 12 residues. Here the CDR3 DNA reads TGCAGCGCAGAAGGGGGGGCTTCTGGCTACACCTTC. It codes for CSAEGGASGYTF.

The CDR3 coding sequence is TGCGCCAGCAGCTCGGGGAACTACGAGCAGTACTTC. Protein product: CASSSGNYEQYF. The chain has TRBV5-1 and TRBJ2-7; a possible D gene is TRBD2 (5 bases). Trimming stripped 3 bases from V and 3 bases from J, with 7 bases between. There are 12 residues in the CDR3. Germline values: CDR1 SGHRS, CDR2 YFSETQ.

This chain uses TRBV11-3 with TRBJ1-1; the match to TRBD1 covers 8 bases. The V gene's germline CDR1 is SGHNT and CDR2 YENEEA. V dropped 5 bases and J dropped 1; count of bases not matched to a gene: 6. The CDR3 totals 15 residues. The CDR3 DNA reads TGTGCCAGCAGCGTAGGAGGGACAGGGAACACTGAAGCTTTCTTT. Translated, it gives CASSVGGTGNTEAFF.

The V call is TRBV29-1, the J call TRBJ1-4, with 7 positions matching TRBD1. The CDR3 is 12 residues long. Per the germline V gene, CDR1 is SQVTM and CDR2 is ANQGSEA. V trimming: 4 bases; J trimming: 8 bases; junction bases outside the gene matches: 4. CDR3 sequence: CSVVGGGEKLFF. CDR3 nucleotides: TGCAGCGTTGTAGGGGGCGGCGAAAAACTGTTTTTT.

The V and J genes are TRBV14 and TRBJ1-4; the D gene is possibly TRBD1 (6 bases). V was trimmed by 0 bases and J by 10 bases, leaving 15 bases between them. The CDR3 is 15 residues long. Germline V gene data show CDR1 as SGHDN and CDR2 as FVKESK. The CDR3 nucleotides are TGTGCCAGCAGCCAAGATACGCTCAGGGGCGGAAAACTGTTTTTT. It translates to CASSQDTLRGGKLFF.

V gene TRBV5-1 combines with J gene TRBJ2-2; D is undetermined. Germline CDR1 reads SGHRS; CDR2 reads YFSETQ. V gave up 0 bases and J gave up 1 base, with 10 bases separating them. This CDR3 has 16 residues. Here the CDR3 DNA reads TGCGCCAGCAGCTTGGCCAAAACCGGGAACACCGGGGAGCTGTTTTTT. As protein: CASSLAKTGNTGELFF. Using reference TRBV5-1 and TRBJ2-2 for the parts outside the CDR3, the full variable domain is KAGVTQTPRYLIKTRGQQVTLSCSPISGHRSVSWYQQTPGQGLQFLFEYFSETQRNKGNFPGRFSGRQFSNSRSEMNVSTLELGDSALYLCASSLAKTGNTGELFFGEGSRLTVL.

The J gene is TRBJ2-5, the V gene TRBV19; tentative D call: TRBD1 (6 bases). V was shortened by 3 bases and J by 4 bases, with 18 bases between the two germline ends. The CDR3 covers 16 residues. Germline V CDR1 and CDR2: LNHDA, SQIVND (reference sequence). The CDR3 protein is CASSIKGGLWAETQYF. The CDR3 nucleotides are TGTGCCAGTAGTATTAAAGGGGGTTTATGGGCAGAGACCCAGTACTTC.

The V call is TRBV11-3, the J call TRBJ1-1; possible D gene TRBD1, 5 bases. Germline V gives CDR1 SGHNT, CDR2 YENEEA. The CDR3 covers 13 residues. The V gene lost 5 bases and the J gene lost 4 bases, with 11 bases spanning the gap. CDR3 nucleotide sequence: TGTGCCAGCAGCGCAGGGTCGGGCACTGAAGCTTTCTTT. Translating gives CASSAGSGTEAFF.

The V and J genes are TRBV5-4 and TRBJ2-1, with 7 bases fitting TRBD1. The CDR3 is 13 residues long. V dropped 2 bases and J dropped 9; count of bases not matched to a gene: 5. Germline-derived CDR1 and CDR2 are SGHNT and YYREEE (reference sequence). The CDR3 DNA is TGTGCCAGCAGCTTACAGGGGACCGGTGAGCAGTTCTTC. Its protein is CASSLQGTGEQFF.

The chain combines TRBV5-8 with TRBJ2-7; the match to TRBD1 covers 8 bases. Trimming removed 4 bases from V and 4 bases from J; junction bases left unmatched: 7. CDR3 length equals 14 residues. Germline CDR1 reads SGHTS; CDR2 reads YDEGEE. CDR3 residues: CASSPGQGIYEQYF. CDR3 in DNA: TGTGCCAGCAGCCCCGGACAGGGTATTTACGAGCAGTACTTC.

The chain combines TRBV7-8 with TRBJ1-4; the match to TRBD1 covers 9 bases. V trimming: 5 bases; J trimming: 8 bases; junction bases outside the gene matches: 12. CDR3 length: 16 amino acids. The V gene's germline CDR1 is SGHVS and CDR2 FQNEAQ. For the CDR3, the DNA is TGTGCCAGCAGCCCCATAGACAGGGGGAACGGAGAAAAACTGTTTTTT. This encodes CASSPIDRGNGEKLFF. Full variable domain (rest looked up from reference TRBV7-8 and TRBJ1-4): GAGVSQSPRYKVAKRGQDVALRCDPISGHVSLFWYQQALGQGPEFLTYFQNEAQLDKSGLPSDRFFAERPEGSVSTLKIQRTQQEDSAVYLCASSPIDRGNGEKLFFGSGTQLSVL.

The CDR3 nucleotides are TGTGCCAGTAGCCTGGGACTAGTCTTGGGCGAGCAGTTCTTC. The encoded protein is CASSLGLVLGEQFF. The J gene is TRBJ2-1, the V gene TRBV19, with 8 bases aligning to TRBD2. Germline CDR1 reads LNHDA; CDR2 reads SQIVND (reference sequence). The CDR3 totals 14 residues. Trimming cost V 6 bases and J 10 bases; bases outside gene matches: 11.